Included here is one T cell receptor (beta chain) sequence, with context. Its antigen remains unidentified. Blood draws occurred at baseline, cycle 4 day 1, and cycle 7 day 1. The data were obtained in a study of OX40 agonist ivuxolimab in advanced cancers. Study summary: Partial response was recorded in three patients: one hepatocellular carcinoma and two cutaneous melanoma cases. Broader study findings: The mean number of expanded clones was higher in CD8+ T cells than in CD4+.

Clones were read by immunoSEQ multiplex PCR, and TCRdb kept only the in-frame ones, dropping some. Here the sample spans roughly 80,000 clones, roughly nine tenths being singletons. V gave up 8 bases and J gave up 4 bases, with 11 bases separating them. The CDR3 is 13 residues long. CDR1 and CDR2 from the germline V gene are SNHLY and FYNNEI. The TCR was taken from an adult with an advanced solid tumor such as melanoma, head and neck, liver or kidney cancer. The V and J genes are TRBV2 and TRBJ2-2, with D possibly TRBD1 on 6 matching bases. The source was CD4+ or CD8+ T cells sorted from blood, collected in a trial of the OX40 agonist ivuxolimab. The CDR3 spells CASLGTPTGELFF. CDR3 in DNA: TGTGCCAGCCTGGGGACACCCACCGGGGAGCTGTTTTTT.